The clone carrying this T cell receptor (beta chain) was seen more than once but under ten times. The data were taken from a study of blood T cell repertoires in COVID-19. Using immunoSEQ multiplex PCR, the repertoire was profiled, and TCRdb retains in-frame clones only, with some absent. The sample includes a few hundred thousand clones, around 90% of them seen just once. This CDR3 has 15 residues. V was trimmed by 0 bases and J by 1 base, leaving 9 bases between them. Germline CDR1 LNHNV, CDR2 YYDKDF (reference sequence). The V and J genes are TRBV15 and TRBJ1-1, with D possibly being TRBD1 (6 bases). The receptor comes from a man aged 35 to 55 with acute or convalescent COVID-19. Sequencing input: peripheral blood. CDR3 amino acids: CATSRDRGGNTEAFF. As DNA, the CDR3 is TGTGCCACCAGCAGAGATCGAGGGGGGAACACTGAAGCTTTCTTT.